The sequence of this TCR beta chain was determined in a study of metastatic and nonmetastatic thyroid tumors. At the level of the study: Repertoires from blood and tumor or nodule tissue of malignant and benign thyroid patients were compared.

This clone was observed a handful of times. The CDR3 loop spans 14 amino acids. Trimming cost V 5 bases and J 6 bases, with 10 bases left between them. CDR1 and CDR2 (germline): KGHDR, SFDVKD. No treatment had been given to any patient before thyroid surgery. Source study methods: CDR3 differences across clinicopathological groups were used to build a distant-metastasis classifier for papillary thyroid cancer. From the PCR reads, TCRdb re-called clones with MiXCR. These V and J calls rely on TCRdb rather than the paper's analysis. The repertoire holds about 36,000 clones, with about 20% as singletons. Sequencing was performed on blood. The chain employs TRBV24-1 and TRBJ2-6; D not resolved. The sequence came from a female donor with papillary thyroid cancer or a benign thyroid nodule (not recorded which). Some clones in this sample may be carry-over from other donors' samples. CDR3: CATSGQPPANVLTF. CDR3 nucleotides: TGTGCCACCAGTGGTCAGCCCCCGGCCAACGTCCTGACTTTC.